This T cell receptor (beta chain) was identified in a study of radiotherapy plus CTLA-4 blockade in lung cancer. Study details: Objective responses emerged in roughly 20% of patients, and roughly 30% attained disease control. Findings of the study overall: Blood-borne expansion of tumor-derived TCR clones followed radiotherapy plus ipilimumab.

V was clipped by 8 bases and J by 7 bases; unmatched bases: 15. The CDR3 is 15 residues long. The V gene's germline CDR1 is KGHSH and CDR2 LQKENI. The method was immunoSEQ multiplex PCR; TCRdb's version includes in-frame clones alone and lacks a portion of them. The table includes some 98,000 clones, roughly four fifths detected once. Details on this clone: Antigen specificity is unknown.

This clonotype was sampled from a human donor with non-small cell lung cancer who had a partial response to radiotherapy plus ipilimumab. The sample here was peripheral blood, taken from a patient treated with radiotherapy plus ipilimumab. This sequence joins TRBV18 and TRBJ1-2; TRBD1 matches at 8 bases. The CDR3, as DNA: TGTGCCAGCGCCGAGGGAGGGACAGGAGCTTTTGGCTACACCTTC. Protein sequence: CASAEGGTGAFGYTF.